This T cell receptor beta chain was found in a study of blood T cell repertoires in COVID-19. Study-level information: Sites across the United States, Italy and Spain contributed samples from acute and convalescent COVID-19. The cDNA or gDNA used as material had been derived from T cells, B-cell-depleted T cells, or PBMCs.

This clone was recorded only once. Methods used by the authors: Amplification of reference gene primers was used by the study to estimate nucleated cell counts. TCRdb's copy holds only in-frame clones and misses some; the assay was immunoSEQ multiplex PCR. V, J and clone size derive from that table, while D and trimming were established from the DNA sequence. The table includes 150,000 to 170,000 clones, 75% to 80% detected once. The CDR3 sequence is 13 residues long. Germline V CDR1 and CDR2: SQVTM, ANQGSEA. Trimming stripped 3 bases from V and 6 bases from J, with 11 bases between. This TCR derives from a man older than 75 with acute or convalescent COVID-19. This chain uses TRBV29-1 with TRBJ2-2; tentative D call: TRBD2 (6 bases). Material for sequencing was peripheral blood. This CDR3 is CSVDLGGPGELFF. In DNA, the CDR3 is TGCAGCGTTGATTTGGGGGGTCCCGGGGAGCTGTTTTTT.